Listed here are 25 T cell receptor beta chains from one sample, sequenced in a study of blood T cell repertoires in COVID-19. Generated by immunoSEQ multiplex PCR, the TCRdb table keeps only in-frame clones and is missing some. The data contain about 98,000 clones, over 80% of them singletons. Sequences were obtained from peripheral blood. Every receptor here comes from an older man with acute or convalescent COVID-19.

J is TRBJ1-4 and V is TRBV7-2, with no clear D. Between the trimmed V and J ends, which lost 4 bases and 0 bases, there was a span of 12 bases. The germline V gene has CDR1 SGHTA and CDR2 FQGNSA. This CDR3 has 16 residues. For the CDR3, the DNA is TGTGCCAGCAGCTCTCGGAGAGTTGCAACTAATGAAAAACTGTTTTTT. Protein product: CASSSRRVATNEKLFF.

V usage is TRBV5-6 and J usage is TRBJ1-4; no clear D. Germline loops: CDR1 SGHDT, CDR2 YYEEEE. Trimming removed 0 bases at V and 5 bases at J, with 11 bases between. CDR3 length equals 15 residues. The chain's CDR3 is CASSLVGGPNEKLFF. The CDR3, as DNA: TGTGCCAGCAGCTTGGTGGGAGGGCCGAATGAAAAACTGTTTTTT.

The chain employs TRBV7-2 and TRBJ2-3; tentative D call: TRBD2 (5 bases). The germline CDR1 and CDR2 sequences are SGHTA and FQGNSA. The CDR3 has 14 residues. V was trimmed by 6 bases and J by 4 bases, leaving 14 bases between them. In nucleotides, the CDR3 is TGTGCCAGCAGGGCGGCGGGTCGCTCAGATACGCAGTATTTT. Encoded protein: CASRAAGRSDTQYF.

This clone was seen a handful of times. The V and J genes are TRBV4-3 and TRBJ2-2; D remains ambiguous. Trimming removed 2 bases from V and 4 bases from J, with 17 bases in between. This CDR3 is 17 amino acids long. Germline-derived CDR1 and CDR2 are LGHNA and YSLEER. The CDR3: CASSQSVRSSATGELFF. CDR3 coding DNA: TGCGCCAGCAGCCAAAGCGTTCGATCGTCGGCCACCGGGGAGCTGTTTTTT.

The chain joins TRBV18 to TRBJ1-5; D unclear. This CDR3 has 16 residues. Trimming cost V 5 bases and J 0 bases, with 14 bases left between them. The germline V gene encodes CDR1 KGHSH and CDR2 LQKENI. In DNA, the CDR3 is TGTGCCAGCTCAACCGATGCCGGGTATAGCAATCAGCCCCAGCATTTT. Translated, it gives CASSTDAGYSNQPQHF.

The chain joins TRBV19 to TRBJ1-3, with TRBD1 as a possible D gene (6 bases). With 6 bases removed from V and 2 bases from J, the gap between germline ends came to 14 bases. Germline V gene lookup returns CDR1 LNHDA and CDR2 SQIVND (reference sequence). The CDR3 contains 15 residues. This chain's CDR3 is CASSYRANPGNTIYF. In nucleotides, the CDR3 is TGTGCCAGTAGCTACAGGGCTAATCCTGGAAACACCATATATTTT.

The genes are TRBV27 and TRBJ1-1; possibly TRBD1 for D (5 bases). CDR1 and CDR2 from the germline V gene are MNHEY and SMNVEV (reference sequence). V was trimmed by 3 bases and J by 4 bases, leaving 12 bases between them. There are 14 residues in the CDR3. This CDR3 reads CASSFRERSTEAFF. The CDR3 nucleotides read TGTGCCAGCAGTTTCAGGGAAAGGAGCACTGAAGCTTTCTTT.

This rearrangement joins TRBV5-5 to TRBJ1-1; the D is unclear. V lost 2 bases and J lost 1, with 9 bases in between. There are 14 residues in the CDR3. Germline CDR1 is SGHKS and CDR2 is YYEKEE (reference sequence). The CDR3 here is CASSLGWRNTEAFF. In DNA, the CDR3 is TGTGCCAGCAGCTTAGGATGGAGGAACACTGAAGCTTTCTTT.

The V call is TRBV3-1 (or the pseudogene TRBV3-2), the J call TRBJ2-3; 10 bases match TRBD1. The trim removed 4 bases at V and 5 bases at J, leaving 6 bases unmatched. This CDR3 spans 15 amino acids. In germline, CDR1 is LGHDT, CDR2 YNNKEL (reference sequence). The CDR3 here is CASSPLTGGGDTQYF. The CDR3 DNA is TGTGCCAGCAGCCCCTTGACAGGGGGCGGAGATACGCAGTATTTT.

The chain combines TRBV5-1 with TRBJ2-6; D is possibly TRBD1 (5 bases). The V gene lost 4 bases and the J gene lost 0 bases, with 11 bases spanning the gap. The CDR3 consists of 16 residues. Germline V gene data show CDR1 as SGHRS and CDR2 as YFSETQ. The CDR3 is CASSSTGFSGANVLTF. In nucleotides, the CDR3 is TGCGCCAGCAGCAGCACAGGATTCTCTGGGGCCAACGTCCTGACTTTC.

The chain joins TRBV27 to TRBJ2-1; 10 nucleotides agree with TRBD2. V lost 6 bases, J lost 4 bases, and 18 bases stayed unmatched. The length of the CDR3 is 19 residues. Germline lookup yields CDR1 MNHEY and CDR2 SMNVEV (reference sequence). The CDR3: CASSEAGGLSPEKYNEQFF. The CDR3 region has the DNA TGTGCCAGCAGCGAAGCGGGAGGGCTTTCCCCAGAGAAATACAATGAGCAGTTCTTC.

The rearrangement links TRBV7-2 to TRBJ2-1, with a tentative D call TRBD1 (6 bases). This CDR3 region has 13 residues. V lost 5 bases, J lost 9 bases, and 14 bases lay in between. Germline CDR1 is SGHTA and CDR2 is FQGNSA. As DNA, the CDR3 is TGTGCCAGCAGCCTGACAGGATTTGGTGAGCAGTTCTTC. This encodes CASSLTGFGEQFF.

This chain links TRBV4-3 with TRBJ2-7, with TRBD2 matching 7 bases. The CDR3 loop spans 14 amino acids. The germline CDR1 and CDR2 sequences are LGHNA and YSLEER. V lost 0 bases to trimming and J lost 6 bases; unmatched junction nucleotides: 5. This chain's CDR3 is CASSQEGSGIEQYF. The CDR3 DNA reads TGCGCCAGCAGCCAAGAGGGCAGCGGGATCGAGCAGTACTTC.

The CDR3 sequence: CATSRDLGSGNTIYF. As DNA, the CDR3 is TGTGCCACCAGCAGAGATCTGGGCAGTGGAAACACCATATATTTT. The chain uses TRBV15 and TRBJ1-3; no firm D call. Germline CDR1 reads LNHNV; CDR2 reads YYDKDF (reference sequence). This CDR3 spans 15 amino acids. V was cut by 0 bases and J by 3 bases, with 9 bases left in between.

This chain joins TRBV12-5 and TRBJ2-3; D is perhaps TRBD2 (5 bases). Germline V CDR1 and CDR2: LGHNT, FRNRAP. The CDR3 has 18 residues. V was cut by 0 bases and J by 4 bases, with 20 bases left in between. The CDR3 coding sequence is TGTGCTAGTGGTTTGGTACTCCCCACTCTAGCATCCGCAGATACGCAGTATTTT. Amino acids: CASGLVLPTLASADTQYF.

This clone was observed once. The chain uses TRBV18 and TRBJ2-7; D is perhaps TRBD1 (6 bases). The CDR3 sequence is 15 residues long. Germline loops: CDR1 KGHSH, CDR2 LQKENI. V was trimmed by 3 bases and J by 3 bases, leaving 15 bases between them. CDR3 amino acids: CASSPSAGTHYEQYF. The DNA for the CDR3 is TGTGCCAGCTCACCCTCAGCCGGGACACACTACGAGCAGTACTTC.

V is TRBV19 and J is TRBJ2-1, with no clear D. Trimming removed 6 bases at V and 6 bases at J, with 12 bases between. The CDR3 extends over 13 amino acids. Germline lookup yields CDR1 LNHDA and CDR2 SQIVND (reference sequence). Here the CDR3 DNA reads TGTGCCAGTAGGGTAGCAAAAAGCAATGAGCAGTTCTTC. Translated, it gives CASRVAKSNEQFF.

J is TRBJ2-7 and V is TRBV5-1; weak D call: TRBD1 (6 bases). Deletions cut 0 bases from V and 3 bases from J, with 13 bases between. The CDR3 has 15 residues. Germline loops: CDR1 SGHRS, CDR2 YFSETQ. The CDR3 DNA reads TGCGCCAGCAGCTTGGGCGGACAGAGAAGCTACGAGCAGTACTTC. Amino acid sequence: CASSLGGQRSYEQYF. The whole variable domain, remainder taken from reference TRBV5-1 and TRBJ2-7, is KAGVTQTPRYLIKTRGQQVTLSCSPISGHRSVSWYQQTPGQGLQFLFEYFSETQRNKGNFPGRFSGRQFSNSRSEMNVSTLELGDSALYLCASSLGGQRSYEQYFGPGTRLTVT.

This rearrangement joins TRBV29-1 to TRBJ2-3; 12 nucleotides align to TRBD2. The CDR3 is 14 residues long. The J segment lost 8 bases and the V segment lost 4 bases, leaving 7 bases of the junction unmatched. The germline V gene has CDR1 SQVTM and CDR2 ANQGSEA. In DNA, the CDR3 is TGCAGCGTTGTGTCCCTAGCGGGGGGGGCTACGCAGTATTTT. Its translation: CSVVSLAGGATQYF.

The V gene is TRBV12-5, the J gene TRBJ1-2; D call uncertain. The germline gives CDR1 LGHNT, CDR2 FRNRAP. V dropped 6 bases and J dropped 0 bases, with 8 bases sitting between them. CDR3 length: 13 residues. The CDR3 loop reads CASGESANYGYTF. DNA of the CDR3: TGTGCTAGTGGAGAAAGCGCTAACTATGGCTACACCTTC. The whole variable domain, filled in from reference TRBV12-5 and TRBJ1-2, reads DARVTQTPRHKVTEMGQEVTMRCQPILGHNTVFWYRQTMMQGLELLAYFRNRAPLDDSGMPKDRFSAEMPDATLATLKIQPSEPRDSAVYFCASGESANYGYTFGSGTRLTVV.

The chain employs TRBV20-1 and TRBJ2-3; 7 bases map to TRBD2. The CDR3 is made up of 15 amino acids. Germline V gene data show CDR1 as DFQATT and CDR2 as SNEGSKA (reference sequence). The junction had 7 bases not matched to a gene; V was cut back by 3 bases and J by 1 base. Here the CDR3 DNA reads TGCAGTGCTAGTACGGCTAGCGGCCGCACAGATACGCAGTATTTT. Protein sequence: CSASTASGRTDTQYF.

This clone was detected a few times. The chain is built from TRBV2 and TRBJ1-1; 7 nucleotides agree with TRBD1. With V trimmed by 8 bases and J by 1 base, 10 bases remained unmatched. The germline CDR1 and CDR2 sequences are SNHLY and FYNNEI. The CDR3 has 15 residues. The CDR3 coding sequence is TGTGCCAGCTGGGGTGGACAGGTGGGGAACACTGAAGCTTTCTTT. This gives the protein CASWGGQVGNTEAFF. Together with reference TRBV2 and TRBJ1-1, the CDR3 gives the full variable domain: EPEVTQTPSHQVTQMGQEVILRCVPISNHLYFYWYRQILGQKVEFLVSFYNNEISEKSEIFDDQFSVERPDGSNFTLKIRSTKLEDSAMYFCASWGGQVGNTEAFFGQGTRLTVV.

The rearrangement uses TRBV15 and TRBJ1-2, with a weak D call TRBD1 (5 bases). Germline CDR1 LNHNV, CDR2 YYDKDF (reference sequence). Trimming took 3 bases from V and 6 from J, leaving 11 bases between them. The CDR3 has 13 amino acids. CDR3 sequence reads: CATSSRQLHGYTF. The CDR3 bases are TGTGCCACCAGCAGCAGACAGCTTCATGGCTACACCTTC.

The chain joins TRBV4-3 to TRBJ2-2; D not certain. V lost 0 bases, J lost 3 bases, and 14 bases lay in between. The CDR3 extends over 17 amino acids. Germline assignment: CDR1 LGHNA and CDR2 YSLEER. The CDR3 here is CASSQDYRSHYTGELFF. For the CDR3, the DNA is TGCGCCAGCAGCCAAGATTACAGAAGCCACTACACCGGGGAGCTGTTTTTT.

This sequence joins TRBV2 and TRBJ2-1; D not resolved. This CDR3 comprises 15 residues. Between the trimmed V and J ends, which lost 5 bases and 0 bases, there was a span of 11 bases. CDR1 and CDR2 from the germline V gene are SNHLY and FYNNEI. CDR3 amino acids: CASSPPPSSYNEQFF. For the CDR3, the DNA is TGTGCCAGCAGTCCTCCTCCGTCCTCCTACAATGAGCAGTTCTTC.